This T cell receptor (beta chain) was sequenced in a study of blood T cell dynamics during melanoma immunotherapy. Noted time point: week 3, after first cycle of checkpoint inhibitor. Apart from a couple of fast progressors, RECIST 1.1 response was judged 12 weeks post-infusion. Prior systemic cancer therapy, immunosuppressant use and other active malignancies excluded patients. The CDR3 has 15 amino acids. Findings and caveats of the study: PBMC repertoires of eventual disease-control patients split at W3 into clonality or diversity gains.

Sequencing was performed with immunoSEQ multiplex PCR; in TCRdb, only in-frame clones are kept and a portion is missing. Of some 8,200 clones listed, around 89% were seen once; the top ten hold about 2.5%. Comment on this clone: Its antigen is unidentified.

The specimen comprised blood, sampled from a patient treated with checkpoint blockade. The rearrangement joins TRBV7-5 to TRBJ1-5; the D call in the table, TRBD1, was not verified against the DNA. TRBV7-5 constitutes a pseudogene. The clonotype was recovered from a human donor with melanoma. The CDR3 region has the DNA TGTGTCAGAAGCTTAGCGATCAGGGGGGTTCAGCCCCAGCATTTT. Translation gives CVRSLAIRGVQPQHF.